These 29 T cell receptor beta chains originate from one sample sequenced in a study of CD4 T cells in relation to SARS-CoV-2 and coronaviruses. The protocol was immunoSEQ multiplex PCR, while the TCRdb copy is restricted to in-frame clones and leaves out a portion. The repertoire includes 60,000 to 80,000 clones, more than 75% of them detected once, and roughly 1.6% sits in the top ten. CD4+ T cells from unexposed donors were obtained before the COVID-19 pandemic (2011-2018). Specimen: memory CD4+ T cells from PBMCs. These receptor sequences come from a human donor in good health.

This clone was seen only once. The genes are TRBV6-5 and TRBJ1-6, with 7 positions matching TRBD1. Losses at the gene ends were 7 bases for V and 7 bases for J; bases not matched to a gene: 7. The CDR3 contains 14 residues. CDR1 is MNHEY, CDR2 SVGAGI, per germline. The CDR3 loop is CASMGQSRNSPLHF. The CDR3 region has the DNA TGTGCCAGCATGGGACAGTCTCGAAATTCACCCCTCCACTTT.

The chain is built from TRBV7-2 and TRBJ2-5; TRBD2 agrees at 8 bases. The trim removed 5 bases at V and 4 bases at J, leaving 12 bases unmatched. Germline V gene lookup returns CDR1 SGHTA and CDR2 FQGNSA. The CDR3 contains 16 residues. The CDR3 nucleotides are TGTGCCAGCAGCGTCGCGTTAACTAGCGGACTAGAGACCCAGTACTTC. Its protein product is CASSVALTSGLETQYF.

The chain combines TRBV6-1 with TRBJ1-2; 7 bases agree with TRBD1. CDR1 and CDR2 (germline): MNHNS, SASEGT. V lost 2 bases, J lost 10 bases, and 7 bases stayed unmatched. This CDR3 is 13 amino acids long. The CDR3 loop reads CASSENQGQDYTF. The CDR3 DNA reads as TGTGCCAGCAGTGAAAACCAAGGACAGGACTACACCTTC.

This clone was counted a few times. The chain couples TRBV7-8 to TRBJ2-7; 8 positions match TRBD2. From germline, CDR1 is SGHVS and CDR2 FQNEAQ. The CDR3 is 15 residues long. The trim removed 5 bases at V and 5 bases at J, leaving 11 bases unmatched. CDR3 in DNA: TGTGCCAGCAGCCGCCCCGGGACTAGGGTTAACGAGCAGTACTTC. This gives the protein CASSRPGTRVNEQYF.

This chain links TRBV3-1 (or the pseudogene TRBV3-2) with TRBJ2-5; tentatively, D is TRBD2 (7 bases). Germline V gene data show CDR1 as LGHDT and CDR2 as YNNKEL (reference sequence). V dropped 2 bases and J dropped 7 bases, with 14 bases sitting between them. CDR3 size: 14 residues. The CDR3 DNA reads TGTGCCAGCAGCCAAACCCACAGGGAGGGGACCCAGTACTTC. Amino acid sequence: CASSQTHREGTQYF.

The rearrangement uses TRBV7-8 and TRBJ2-1, with TRBD2 as a possible D gene (6 bases). Trimming pared 8 bases from V and 0 bases from J, leaving 20 bases between. The CDR3 loop spans 17 amino acids. Germline V gene data show CDR1 as SGHVS and CDR2 as FQNEAQ. In DNA, the CDR3 is TGTGCCAGCTCTCGACGGGAGCTGGGGGGCTCCTACAATGAGCAGTTCTTC. It codes for CASSRRELGGSYNEQFF.

The chain has TRBV27 and TRBJ1-4; D uncertain. The germline V gene has CDR1 MNHEY and CDR2 SMNVEV (reference sequence). This CDR3 has 13 amino acids. Trimming shortened V by 3 bases and J by 5 bases, and 7 bases separated the two germline ends. Here the CDR3 DNA reads TGTGCCAGCAGTTTTTTGGGGAATGAAAAACTGTTTTTT. It codes for CASSFLGNEKLFF.

The V and J genes are TRBV29-1 and TRBJ1-4; D gene ambiguous. The germline V gene encodes CDR1 SQVTM and CDR2 ANQGSEA. The CDR3 totals 15 residues. With 2 bases removed from V and 0 bases from J, the gap between germline ends came to 10 bases. Written as DNA, the CDR3 is TGCAGCGTTGAAATCGGAGGTGCAACTAATGAAAAACTGTTTTTT. This translates into CSVEIGGATNEKLFF.

The J gene is TRBJ1-6, the V gene TRBV18; D unclear. V was pared by 2 bases and J by 8 bases, with 7 bases between. The germline V gene encodes CDR1 KGHSH and CDR2 LQKENI. This CDR3 region has 13 residues. This CDR3 is CASSPGRDSPLHF. The CDR3 DNA sequence: TGTGCCAGCTCACCAGGGCGGGATTCACCCCTCCACTTT.

The chain employs TRBV2 and TRBJ2-6; 7 positions agree with TRBD1. The germline CDR1 and CDR2 sequences are SNHLY and FYNNEI. V was clipped by 8 bases and J by 0 bases; unmatched bases: 4. The CDR3 has 15 residues. The CDR3 protein is CASDREPSGANVLTF. The DNA for the CDR3 is TGTGCCAGCGACAGGGAACCCTCTGGGGCCAACGTCCTGACTTTC.

This clone turned up a few times. The V call is TRBV15, the J call TRBJ1-3; 8 bases fit TRBD1. The CDR3 has 15 amino acids. Germline V CDR1 and CDR2: LNHNV, YYDKDF (reference sequence). With V trimmed by 3 bases and J by 4 bases, 5 bases remained unmatched. CDR3 sequence (DNA): TGTGCCACCAGCAGGGGAGGGACAGGCGGAAACACCATATATTTT. Encoded protein: CATSRGGTGGNTIYF.

J is TRBJ1-1 and V is TRBV5-1; TRBD1 agrees at 7 bases. The V gene end was trimmed by 3 bases and the J gene end by 1 base; junction bases not matched to a gene: 0. Germline V gene sequence: CDR1 SGHRS, CDR2 YFSETQ. The CDR3 has 13 amino acids. The CDR3: CASSWDRNTEAFF. CDR3 bases: TGCGCCAGCAGCTGGGACAGGAACACTGAAGCTTTCTTT. Together with reference TRBV5-1 and TRBJ1-1, the CDR3 gives the full variable domain: KAGVTQTPRYLIKTRGQQVTLSCSPISGHRSVSWYQQTPGQGLQFLFEYFSETQRNKGNFPGRFSGRQFSNSRSEMNVSTLELGDSALYLCASSWDRNTEAFFGQGTRLTVV.

The chain joins TRBV24-1 to TRBJ1-1; D not resolved. Germline CDR1 is KGHDR and CDR2 is SFDVKD. This CDR3 has 11 residues. Trimming pared 6 bases from V and 7 bases from J, leaving 8 bases between. The DNA for the CDR3 is TGTGCCACCAGTCAGCGAGATGAAGCTTTCTTT. It is translated as CATSQRDEAFF.

The rearrangement joins TRBV4-1 to TRBJ1-6; possible D gene TRBD1, 6 bases. This CDR3 region has 15 residues. The V end was cut by 3 bases, the J end by 10 bases, with 16 bases between. Germline-derived CDR1 and CDR2 are MGHRA and YSYEKL. In DNA, the CDR3 is TGCGCCAGCAGCCACTGGACAGCCGAGGGATCACCCCTCCACTTT. Residues: CASSHWTAEGSPLHF.

J is TRBJ1-6 and V is TRBV6-6, with D possibly TRBD1 on 6 matching bases. Trimming removed 3 bases from V and 4 bases from J, with 10 bases in between. The CDR3 has 15 amino acids. Germline V lookup: CDR1 MNHNY, CDR2 SVGAGI (reference sequence). CDR3 coding DNA: TGTGCCAGCAGTTATTCGACAGGTTATAATTCACCCCTCCACTTT. Translation: CASSYSTGYNSPLHF.

This chain links TRBV7-3 with TRBJ2-1; D is unresolved. The CDR3 loop spans 13 amino acids. Trimming pared 5 bases from V and 5 bases from J, leaving 10 bases between. Germline CDR1 and CDR2: SGHTA and FQGTGA. The CDR3 reads CASSVDNHNEQFF. CDR3 DNA sequence: TGTGCCAGCAGCGTGGATAATCACAATGAGCAGTTCTTC.

This clone turned up a few times. The V gene is TRBV12-5, the J gene TRBJ2-5; the D is unclear. The germline V gene has CDR1 LGHNT and CDR2 FRNRAP. This CDR3 comprises 14 residues. Trimming took off 1 base at V and 5 bases at J, with 11 bases between the two ends. This CDR3 is CASGLGSVLETQYF. The CDR3 nucleotides are TGTGCTAGTGGTTTGGGTTCGGTTTTGGAGACCCAGTACTTC.

V is TRBV6-4 and J is TRBJ1-6; D is ambiguous. Trimming left V 6 bases short and J 5 bases short, with 8 bases between. The germline gives CDR1 MRHNA, CDR2 SNTAGT. The CDR3 covers 13 residues. The CDR3 region is CASSDGNNSPLHF. Here the CDR3 DNA reads TGTGCCAGCAGCGACGGTAATAATTCACCCCTCCACTTT.

This chain joins TRBV5-1 and TRBJ2-7; D is unclear. Germline values: CDR1 SGHRS, CDR2 YFSETQ. V lost 0 bases and J lost 3, with 7 bases in between. The CDR3 consists of 13 residues. CDR3 sequence: CASSLVPHYEQYF. The CDR3 coding sequence is TGCGCCAGCAGCTTGGTCCCCCACTACGAGCAGTACTTC.

The chain is built from TRBV12-3 or TRBV12-4 and TRBJ1-1; the D gene is possibly TRBD1 (5 bases). The CDR3 is 10 residues long. Trimming cost V 11 bases and J 4 bases, with 8 bases left between them. The CDR3 sequence is CAQGGTEAFF. The CDR3 DNA sequence: TGTGCCCAGGGCGGCACTGAAGCTTTCTTT.

The V and J genes are TRBV18 and TRBJ1-5, with D hard to call. Trimming stripped 3 bases from V and 5 bases from J, with 11 bases between. The germline V gene encodes CDR1 KGHSH and CDR2 LQKENI. The CDR3 is 14 amino acids. The CDR3 here is CASSPVSVDQPQHF. The CDR3 bases are TGTGCCAGCTCACCCGTTTCAGTCGATCAGCCCCAGCATTTT.

With regard to this clone: Other DNA sequences of this sample code for an identical CDR3. The CDR3 region has the DNA TGTGCCAGCTCACCACCTACACGACAGGGAGTCTCCACCTTC. Translated, it gives CASSPPTRQGVSTF. The chain recombines TRBV18 with TRBJ1-2, with 7 positions matching TRBD1. J was trimmed by 13 bases and V by 0 bases; bases with no gene match: 11. This CDR3 is built from 14 residues. Germline-derived CDR1 and CDR2 are KGHSH and LQKENI.

The V call is TRBV7-2, the J call TRBJ1-5, with D perhaps TRBD1 (6 bases). The CDR3 sequence is 15 residues long. CDR1 is SGHTA and CDR2 is FQGNSA in the germline V gene. Trimming stripped 0 bases from V and 6 bases from J, with 12 bases between. CDR3 sequence: CASSLALGAGQPQHF. In DNA, the CDR3 is TGTGCCAGCAGCTTAGCGTTGGGGGCGGGTCAGCCCCAGCATTTT.

V usage is TRBV2 and J usage is TRBJ2-3; the D gene could be TRBD1 or TRBD2 (5 bases each). Germline V gene data show CDR1 as SNHLY and CDR2 as FYNNEI. The CDR3 sequence is 15 residues long. The V gene lost 7 bases and the J gene lost 0 bases, with 14 bases spanning the gap. The CDR3 sequence: CASIGTFMSTDTQYF. The DNA of the CDR3 is TGTGCCAGCATTGGGACGTTCATGAGCACAGATACGCAGTATTTT.

The chain employs TRBV5-1 and TRBJ2-7; 8 positions match TRBD1. Germline V gene lookup returns CDR1 SGHRS and CDR2 YFSETQ. V shed 0 bases and J 4 bases; nucleotides not matched to a gene: 6. This CDR3 has 15 residues. The chain's CDR3 is CASSLEGDRLYEQYF. Here the CDR3 DNA reads TGCGCCAGCAGCTTGGAGGGGGACAGGTTGTACGAGCAGTACTTC.

The V and J genes are TRBV7-9 and TRBJ2-1; D unclear. Germline CDR1 reads SEHNR; CDR2 reads FQNEAQ (reference sequence). The CDR3 has 16 amino acids. V was shortened by 1 base and J by 0 bases, with 10 bases between the two germline ends. The chain's CDR3 is CASSLDGGRSYNEQFF. The CDR3 region has the DNA TGTGCCAGCAGCTTAGACGGTGGGCGCTCCTACAATGAGCAGTTCTTC.

The rearrangement joins TRBV2 to TRBJ1-3, with D perhaps matching TRBD1 (6 bases). CDR3 length: 14 residues. Germline-derived CDR1 and CDR2 are SNHLY and FYNNEI. The V end was cut by 5 bases, the J end by 0 bases, with 8 bases between. Here the CDR3 reads CASSYRVSGNTIYF. For the CDR3, the DNA is TGTGCCAGCAGTTACAGGGTCTCTGGAAACACCATATATTTT.

The chain couples TRBV28 to TRBJ1-2; 9 bases line up with TRBD1. Germline CDR1 MDHEN, CDR2 SYDVKM. Trimming removed 5 bases from V and 4 bases from J; junction bases left unmatched: 8. CDR3 length: 15 amino acids. This chain's CDR3 is CASSSNRGPIYGYTF. The CDR3 nucleotides read TGTGCCAGCAGTAGTAACAGGGGGCCTATCTATGGCTACACCTTC.

The chain has TRBV6-2 or TRBV6-3 and TRBJ2-5; TRBD2 is a possible D gene (6 bases). This CDR3 region has 15 residues. CDR1 is MNHEY and CDR2 is SVGEGT in the germline V gene. V was pared by 5 bases and J by 5 bases, with 18 bases between. This CDR3 reads CASSQLAFPWETQYF. The CDR3 DNA sequence: TGTGCCAGCAGTCAGCTAGCGTTCCCATGGGAGACCCAGTACTTC.